These 7 T cell receptor beta chains were sequenced from one sample in a study of CD4 T cells in relation to SARS-CoV-2 and coronaviruses. These receptors' antigens are unknown. Unexposed donor CD4+ T cells date from 2011-2018, before the COVID-19 pandemic. CD4+ T cells were isolated from the cells after 10 days of culture. The data were produced by immunoSEQ multiplex PCR, yet TCRdb's version contains in-frame clones alone and is incomplete. The profile shows tens of thousands of clones, more than 75% of them singletons. Sample: CD4+ T cells from PBMCs, cultured in vitro. These receptors all stem from a human donor in good health.

This sequence joins TRBV6-4 and TRBJ1-5; 8 bases are shared with TRBD1. The CDR3 spans 14 residues. In germline, CDR1 is MRHNA, CDR2 SNTAGT. V dropped 2 bases and J dropped 6; count of bases not matched to a gene: 3. CDR3 loop: CASSDQGAGQPQHF. For the CDR3, the DNA is TGTGCCAGCAGTGACCAGGGGGCGGGTCAGCCCCAGCATTTT.

This clone turned up a few times. This chain connects TRBV5-4 to TRBJ2-6; D gene ambiguous. Trimming left V 3 bases short and J 1 base short, with 8 bases between. The CDR3 extends over 15 amino acids. Germline V gene lookup returns CDR1 SGHNT and CDR2 YYREEE (reference sequence). The CDR3 nucleotides are TGTGCCAGCAGCTCCAGGAAGTCTGGGGCCAACGTCCTGACTTTC. It encodes CASSSRKSGANVLTF.

The V gene is TRBV18, the J gene TRBJ1-1; no clear D. The CDR3 has 14 amino acids. CDR1 is KGHSH, CDR2 LQKENI, per germline. V was cut by 3 bases and J by 1 base, with 9 bases left in between. Written as DNA, the CDR3 is TGTGCCAGCTCACCCACATCCGGGAACACTGAAGCTTTCTTT. Translating it yields CASSPTSGNTEAFF.

The V and J genes are TRBV13 and TRBJ1-2; D call uncertain. Trimming pared 5 bases from V and 4 bases from J, leaving 5 bases between. The CDR3 spans 11 residues. Germline CDR1 and CDR2: PRHDT and FYEKMQ (reference sequence). DNA for the CDR3: TGTGCCAGCAGCGAATCCTATGGCTACACCTTC. Translation gives CASSESYGYTF.

This clone has a handful of counts. The chain uses TRBV5-4 and TRBJ1-1; D is ambiguous. This CDR3 region has 15 residues. Trimming left V 3 bases short and J 4 bases short, with 16 bases between. Looked up from germline, CDR1 is SGHNT and CDR2 is YYREEE (reference sequence). The CDR3 loop reads CASSSTPAMITEAFF. The CDR3 coding sequence is TGTGCCAGCAGCTCGACCCCGGCCATGATCACTGAAGCTTTCTTT.

V and J are TRBV5-5 and TRBJ1-1; D perhaps matches TRBD1 (6 bases). There are 14 residues in the CDR3. The germline V gene encodes CDR1 SGHKS and CDR2 YYEKEE (reference sequence). The V and J ends lost 5 bases and 1 base respectively, with 12 bases between them. CDR3 residues: CASRPQGPNTEAFF. The CDR3 bases are TGTGCCAGCAGACCACAGGGTCCGAACACTGAAGCTTTCTTT. The full variable domain, with the rest looked up from reference TRBV5-5 and TRBJ1-1, is DAGVTQSPTHLIKTRGQQVTLRCSPISGHKSVSWYQQVLGQGPQFIFQYYEKEERGRGNFPDRFSARQFPNYSSELNVNALLLGDSALYLCASRPQGPNTEAFFGQGTRLTVV.

V gene TRBV6-5 combines with J gene TRBJ2-1; the D is unclear. The CDR3 contains 12 residues. Germline assignment: CDR1 MNHEY and CDR2 SVGAGI. V lost 5 bases and J lost 7, with 9 bases in between. This chain's CDR3 is CASSLFGNEQFF. CDR3 nucleotide sequence: TGTGCCAGCAGTCTATTCGGGAATGAGCAGTTCTTC.